The text below deals with one T cell receptor (beta chain). In the original processing: By means of reference gene primer amplification, nucleated cell counts were estimated. Method: immunoSEQ multiplex PCR; TCRdb's copy keeps in-frame clones and lacks some. That table supplies the V and J calls and clone size; D and trimming were determined from the DNA. The repertoire includes about 300,000 clones, 89% of them detected once, and 6.4% sits in the top ten. V dropped 0 bases and J dropped 6; count of bases not matched to a gene: 3. CDR3 length: 14 amino acids. The germline V gene has CDR1 LGHNA and CDR2 YSLEER. This entry belongs to a study of blood T cell repertoires in COVID-19. About the research overall: COVID-19 samples collected from the United States, Italy and Spain covered acute and convalescent phases. Sources were T cells, B-cell-depleted T cells, or PBMCs; the material itself was cDNA or gDNA.

The gene calls are TRBV4-3 and TRBJ2-3; 7 bases fit TRBD1. The receptor was isolated from a young man who had recovered from COVID-19. The sequencing sample was made of peripheral blood. The CDR3 DNA is TGCGCCAGCAGCCAAGACAGGGGGTCGGATACGCAGTATTTT. Amino acid sequence: CASSQDRGSDTQYF.